Below are 25 T cell receptor beta chains sequenced from a single sample in a study of control samples from healthy donors and cancer patients. Sequencing was performed with immunoSEQ multiplex PCR; in TCRdb, only in-frame clones are kept and a portion is missing. Found here are about 120,000 clones, more than 75% of them singletons; the top ten hold around 8.7%. The sequenced sample was blood. The receptors stem from a man aged 40-55 years in good health.

The gene calls are TRBV9 and TRBJ1-2; TRBD1 might be the D (5 bases). The germline CDR1 and CDR2 sequences are SGDLS and YYNGEE. The CDR3 is 15 residues long. V was shortened by 3 bases and J by 1 base, with 13 bases between the two germline ends. CDR3 in DNA: TGTGCCAGCAGCGCTGCCTGGGGCGGTAACTATGGCTACACCTTC. Amino acid sequence: CASSAAWGGNYGYTF.

V is TRBV7-3 and J is TRBJ1-1; 10 positions match TRBD1. Germline CDR1 is SGHTA and CDR2 is FQGTGA. The CDR3 length is 13 residues. The V segment lost 5 bases and the J segment 11 bases; nucleotides outside the gene matches: 8. The CDR3 sequence: CASSRDRGDMAFF. For the CDR3, the DNA is TGTGCCAGCAGCCGGGACAGGGGAGATATGGCTTTCTTT.

The chain couples TRBV5-1 to TRBJ2-3; D call uncertain. CDR3 size: 13 residues. Deletions cut 3 bases from V and 0 bases from J, with 5 bases between. CDR1 and CDR2 from the germline V gene are SGHRS and YFSETQ. CDR3 DNA: TGCGCCAGCAGCTCGGCAAGCACAGATACGCAGTATTTT. Translated: CASSSASTDTQYF.

The table lists this clone with a count of one. The gene calls are TRBV6-2 or TRBV6-3 and TRBJ1-5, with 7 bases fitting TRBD1. Trimming at V came to 6 bases and at J to 7 bases, leaving 6 bases not matched to a gene. CDR3 size: 13 residues. Germline V gene data show CDR1 as MNHEY and CDR2 as SVGEGT. The chain's CDR3 is CASRYRGPQPQHF. In nucleotides, the CDR3 is TGTGCCAGCAGATACAGGGGACCGCAGCCCCAGCATTTT.

This chain links TRBV5-1 with TRBJ1-2; no clear D. CDR3 length: 13 residues. V lost 7 bases and J lost 2, with 12 bases in between. Germline CDR1 is SGHRS and CDR2 is YFSETQ. CDR3 DNA sequence: TGCGCCAGCGGGGTGGTTCCCAACTATGGCTACACCTTC. As protein: CASGVVPNYGYTF.

This rearrangement joins TRBV4-3 to TRBJ2-3, with 15 bases matching TRBD2. Unmatched junction bases numbered 3, after V lost 0 bases and J lost 2 bases. CDR1 and CDR2 from the germline V gene are LGHNA and YSLEER. The CDR3 contains 18 residues. The CDR3 loop is CASSQDGLAGGFTDTQYF. CDR3 in DNA: TGCGCCAGCAGCCAAGATGGACTAGCGGGGGGGTTCACAGATACGCAGTATTTT.

V is TRBV30 and J is TRBJ1-3; D is ambiguous. Trimming removed 0 bases from V and 0 bases from J, with 12 bases in between. This CDR3 region has 16 residues. Germline V CDR1 and CDR2: GTSNPN, SVGIG (reference sequence). CDR3 protein: CAWSVIRLFSGNTIYF. CDR3 nucleotide sequence: TGTGCCTGGAGTGTAATTCGACTGTTCTCTGGAAACACCATATATTTT.

This chain joins TRBV4-3 and TRBJ2-7, with TRBD2 matching over 7 bases. V trimming: 2 bases; J trimming: 1 base; junction bases outside the gene matches: 8. This CDR3 contains 16 residues. Germline lookup yields CDR1 LGHNA and CDR2 YSLEER. The DNA of the CDR3 is TGCGCCAGCAGCCAACCCCGGGGGGTTAGATCCTACGAGCAGTACTTC. Translation: CASSQPRGVRSYEQYF.

The chain is built from TRBV3-1 (or the pseudogene TRBV3-2) and TRBJ2-5; D call uncertain. Germline V gives CDR1 LGHDT, CDR2 YNNKEL (reference sequence). Trimming took 2 bases from V and 6 from J, leaving 7 bases between them. The CDR3 has 12 amino acids. The CDR3 DNA reads TGTGCCAGCAGCCAACTCAGGAAGACCCAGTACTTC. It translates to CASSQLRKTQYF.

CDR3: CASSAKVGDGLTETQYF. CDR3 nucleotides: TGTGCCAGCAGTGCCAAGGTAGGGGATGGATTAACGGAGACCCAGTACTTC. The rearrangement joins TRBV25-1 to TRBJ2-5; possible D gene TRBD1, 5 bases. Germline V CDR1 and CDR2: MGHDK, SYGVNS. V was shortened by 4 bases and J by 5 bases, with 23 bases between the two germline ends. The CDR3 runs 17 residues.

The CDR3 loop reads CSASRRRTGPYNEQFF. CDR3 nucleotide sequence: TGCAGTGCTAGTAGGAGGAGAACAGGGCCCTACAATGAGCAGTTCTTC. This chain joins TRBV20-1 and TRBJ2-1, with D perhaps TRBD1 (6 bases). Germline V lookup: CDR1 DFQATT, CDR2 SNEGSKA (reference sequence). V shed 3 bases and J shed 2 bases, with 17 bases lying between them. This CDR3 region has 16 residues.

This chain links TRBV19 with TRBJ2-7; TRBD1 aligns across 9 bases. J lost 7 bases, V lost 5 bases, and 9 bases had no gene match. The CDR3 length is 14 residues. CDR1 LNHDA and CDR2 SQIVND come from the germline V gene (reference sequence). CDR3 amino acids: CASSFGQGPWEQYF. In nucleotides, the CDR3 is TGTGCCAGTAGTTTCGGACAGGGGCCGTGGGAGCAGTACTTC.

The chain is built from TRBV5-1 and TRBJ1-1; TRBD1 aligns across 8 bases. CDR1 and CDR2 from the germline V gene are SGHRS and YFSETQ. Trimming cost V 6 bases and J 6 bases; bases outside gene matches: 10. The CDR3 length is 14 residues. For the CDR3, the DNA is TGCGCCAGCACAGACAGGGGAGGAAAGGCTGAAGCTTTCTTT. This codes for CASTDRGGKAEAFF.

The rearrangement links TRBV2 to TRBJ2-3; 8 bases are shared with TRBD2. In germline, CDR1 is SNHLY, CDR2 FYNNEI. This CDR3 comprises 15 residues. After removal of 7 bases from V and 1 base from J, the junction contained 7 bases not matched to a gene. CDR3 sequence: CASISSGVRTDTQYF. The DNA of the CDR3 is TGTGCCAGCATCAGTAGCGGGGTCCGCACAGATACGCAGTATTTT.

The chain joins TRBV7-2 to TRBJ1-4; no reliable D call. The germline V gene has CDR1 SGHTA and CDR2 FQGNSA. V dropped 1 base and J dropped 0 bases, with 3 bases sitting between them. The CDR3 contains 14 residues. The CDR3 DNA follows: TGTGCCAGCAGCTTAGATACAACTAATGAAAAACTGTTTTTT. Translation: CASSLDTTNEKLFF.

V and J are TRBV10-3 and TRBJ2-5; TRBD1 agrees at 8 bases. This CDR3 is built from 16 residues. V trimming: 4 bases; J trimming: 1 base; junction bases outside the gene matches: 8. Per germline, CDR1 ENHRY and CDR2 SYGVKD. As DNA, the CDR3 is TGTGCCATCAGTGCTCCTCCAACAGGGGGCCAAGAGACCCAGTACTTC. Encoded protein: CAISAPPTGGQETQYF.

This chain connects TRBV4-3 to TRBJ2-2; TRBD1 is a possible D gene (6 bases). Germline V gene data show CDR1 as LGHNA and CDR2 as YSLEER. The CDR3 loop spans 16 amino acids. Trimming removed 1 base from V and 9 bases from J, with 18 bases in between. The CDR3 coding sequence is TGCGCCAGCAGCCAAGGCCCAGCCTCAGGGGTCCGGGAGCTGTTTTTT. Translating it yields CASSQGPASGVRELFF.

In its sample, this clone was seen once. The chain links TRBV11-3 to TRBJ2-7; a weak D match, TRBD1 (6 bases). Germline assignment: CDR1 SGHNT and CDR2 YENEEA. Trimming left V 5 bases short and J 6 bases short, with 20 bases between. The CDR3 is made up of 15 amino acids. Here the CDR3 reads CASSTRAGASIEQYF. Here the CDR3 DNA reads TGTGCCAGCAGCACCCGGGCAGGGGCTTCCATCGAGCAGTACTTC.

This rearrangement joins TRBV19 to TRBJ1-2; 9 nucleotides agree with TRBD1. From germline, CDR1 is LNHDA and CDR2 SQIVND (reference sequence). Unmatched junction bases numbered 11, after V lost 7 bases and J lost 8 bases. CDR3 length: 14 residues. The CDR3 sequence is CASTWDRAQEGYTF. In nucleotides, the CDR3 is TGTGCCAGTACTTGGGACAGGGCCCAGGAGGGCTACACCTTC.

V gene TRBV5-1 combines with J gene TRBJ1-1, with D possibly being TRBD1 (6 bases). Germline values: CDR1 SGHRS, CDR2 YFSETQ. This CDR3 has 15 residues. Trimming stripped 0 bases from V and 1 base from J, with 10 bases between. In DNA form, the CDR3 reads TGCGCCAGCAGCTTGGAAGGGGGGGGGAACACTGAAGCTTTCTTT. Its translation: CASSLEGGGNTEAFF.

With respect to this clone: The same CDR3 also results from other DNA sequences found in this sample. V usage is TRBV7-9 and J usage is TRBJ2-3; 14 bases fit TRBD2. V shed 4 bases, J shed 0 bases, and the junction held 9 bases outside the gene matches. The CDR3 runs 19 residues. Looked up from germline, CDR1 is SEHNR and CDR2 is FQNEAQ (reference sequence). The CDR3 is CASSSTGLAGATSTDTQYF. CDR3 DNA: TGTGCCAGCAGCTCTACGGGACTAGCGGGGGCTACTAGCACAGATACGCAGTATTTT.

In DNA, the CDR3 is TGCAGCGTTGAAACCACAGGTTTCTCTGGAAACACCATATATTTT. Amino acids: CSVETTGFSGNTIYF. The chain joins TRBV29-1 to TRBJ1-3; D might be TRBD1 (5 bases). Between the trimmed V and J ends, which lost 2 bases and 0 bases, there was a span of 11 bases. CDR3 size: 15 residues. Germline CDR1 and CDR2: SQVTM and ANQGSEA.

This clone appeared a single time. The V call is TRBV11-3, the J call TRBJ2-5, with D unresolved. There are 14 residues in the CDR3. The germline V and J ends were trimmed by 2 bases and 2 bases, with 9 bases remaining between them. Per the germline V gene, CDR1 is SGHNT and CDR2 is YENEEA. CDR3 DNA sequence: TGTGCCAGCAGCTTATACGCTTTACAAGAGACCCAGTACTTC. This codes for CASSLYALQETQYF.

V is TRBV10-1 and J is TRBJ1-2; 8 bases align to TRBD1. The CDR3 spans 13 residues. The trim removed 5 bases at V and 7 bases at J, leaving 6 bases unmatched. Per germline, CDR1 WNHNN and CDR2 SYGVQD (reference sequence). The CDR3 DNA sequence: TGCGCCAGCAGTAAGGACAGGGACTCTGGCTACACCTTC. The encoded protein is CASSKDRDSGYTF.

The sample holds a few counts of this clone. The chain employs TRBV4-3 and TRBJ2-1, with 11 bases aligning to TRBD2. The V gene end was trimmed by 2 bases and the J gene end by 6 bases; junction bases not matched to a gene: 9. This CDR3 is 17 amino acids long. Germline V lookup: CDR1 LGHNA, CDR2 YSLEER. DNA of the CDR3: TGCGCCAGCAGCCAAATCGCTGGGCTAGCGGGGGGCAATGAGCAGTTCTTC. Translated: CASSQIAGLAGGNEQFF.